These T cell receptor beta chains were read from a single sample in a study of blood T cell repertoires in COVID-19. Here immunoSEQ multiplex PCR was the method, and the copy in TCRdb shows in-frame clones only, minus some. The sample carries about 150,000 clones, about four fifths recorded once. Specimen: peripheral blood. These receptors all stem from a man aged 70-80 years who had recovered from COVID-19. Each CDR3 is given with its conserved first and last residue. A D gene is named only where the DNA matches it firmly. The size field is filled for only some rows; it gives once, few, many or a size class.

>-|TRBJ2-2|TRBV7-2|-
CASSLVTRGGGELFF
TGTGCCAGCAGCTTAGTGACCAGAGGAGGAGGGGAGCTGTTTTTT
>-|TRBJ2-3|TRBV4-1|TRBD2
CASSQLNGGFGDTQYF
TGCGCCAGCAGCCAATTGAACGGGGGGTTTGGAGATACGCAGTATTTT
>-|TRBJ2-2|TRBV19|TRBD1
CASSIGAGQGGTGELFF
TGTGCCAGTAGTATAGGGGCCGGACAGGGAGGTACCGGGGAGCTGTTTTTT
>once|TRBJ2-1|TRBV10-3|-
CAIGQGSANEQFF
TGTGCCATCGGGCAGGGGAGCGCCAATGAGCAGTTCTTC
>-|TRBJ2-2|TRBV19|TRBD2
CASSSGSSGRVTGELFF
TGTGCCAGTAGTAGCGGGTCTAGCGGGCGGGTCACCGGGGAGCTGTTTTTT
>-|TRBJ2-1|TRBV19|-
CASTMGVSNEQFF
TGTGCCAGTACCATGGGAGTCAGTAATGAGCAGTTCTTC
>once|TRBJ2-3|TRBV5-1|TRBD2
CASSQTSRDTDTQYF
TGCGCCAGCAGCCAGACTAGCCGAGACACAGATACGCAGTATTTT
>-|TRBJ2-1|TRBV15|TRBD2
CATSSSGRIDNEQFF
TGTGCCACCAGCAGTAGCGGGAGGATCGACAATGAGCAGTTCTTC
>-|TRBJ2-6|TRBV28|-
CASRLNPGPGANVLTF
TGTGCCAGCAGACTAAACCCAGGGCCTGGGGCCAACGTCCTGACTTTC
>-|TRBJ2-3|TRBV11-2|-
CASSLIHAADTQYF
TGTGCCAGCAGCTTAATCCACGCAGCAGATACGCAGTATTTT
>-|TRBJ2-6|TRBV7-2|TRBD2
CASSPSGTTGANVLTF
TGTGCCAGCAGCCCCAGCGGGACGACTGGGGCCAACGTCCTGACTTTC
>-|TRBJ2-6|TRBV9|-
CASSATPGANVLTF
TGTGCCAGCAGCGCGACACCTGGGGCCAACGTCCTGACTTTC
>-|TRBJ1-2|TRBV6-1|-
CASSDPLNYGYTF
TGTGCCAGCAGTGATCCACTTAACTATGGCTACACCTTC
>-|TRBJ2-7|TRBV30|-
CAWKKGVYEQYF
TGTGCCTGGAAAAAGGGGGTTTACGAGCAGTACTTC
>-|TRBJ2-3|TRBV5-1|-
CASSLGLVASTDTQYF
TGCGCCAGCAGCTTGGGTCTAGTTGCTAGCACAGATACGCAGTATTTT
>-|TRBJ1-2|TRBV18|-
CASSPQLEGVYGYTF
TGTGCCAGCTCACCCCAGCTCGAGGGGGTCTATGGCTACACCTTC
>once|TRBJ1-3|TRBV27|TRBD1
CASRRTGGSGNTIYF
TGTGCCAGCAGGAGGACAGGGGGCTCTGGAAACACCATATATTTT
>few|TRBJ2-1|TRBV7-6|TRBD2
CASSPTSGRVNEQFF
TGTGCCAGCAGCCCGACTAGCGGGAGGGTTAATGAGCAGTTCTTC
>-|TRBJ2-7|TRBV29-1|TRBD2
CSAGTSGRADYEQYF
TGCAGCGCTGGGACTAGCGGGAGGGCCGACTACGAGCAGTACTTC
>-|TRBJ2-2|TRBV9|TRBD2
CASSVGAGALAGELFF
TGTGCCAGCAGCGTAGGAGCGGGAGCCCTAGCCGGGGAGCTGTTTTTT
>-|TRBJ2-6|TRBV19|-
CASSMGALMGTGANVLTF
TGTGCCAGTAGTATGGGGGCACTCATGGGGACCGGGGCCAACGTCCTGACTTTC
>-|TRBJ2-2|TRBV5-1|TRBD1
CASKDRGHTGELFF
TGCGCCAGCAAAGACAGGGGGCACACCGGGGAGCTGTTTTTT
>-|TRBJ2-3|TRBV5-6|TRBD2
CASSLAPSGTTDTQYF
TGTGCCAGCAGCTTGGCCCCTAGCGGGACGACAGATACGCAGTATTTT
>-|TRBJ1-3|TRBV6-5|TRBD1
CASSSDRATGNTIYF
TGTGCCAGCAGTTCCGACAGGGCGACTGGAAACACCATATATTTT
>-|TRBJ2-7|TRBV28|-
CASSTWTGTYEQYF
TGTGCCAGCAGTACATGGACTGGGACCTACGAGCAGTACTTC
>few|TRBJ1-6|TRBV12-3/TRBV12-4|TRBD1
CASATGDNSPLHF
TGTGCCAGCGCTACAGGGGATAATTCACCCCTCCACTTT
>-|TRBJ1-1|TRBV6-1|-
CASSDLSPRGRTEAFF
TGTGCCAGCAGTGATTTAAGCCCCAGGGGACGCACTGAAGCTTTCTTT
>-|TRBJ2-7|TRBV20-1|-
CSASPRESPYEQYF
TGCAGTGCTAGTCCTAGGGAGAGTCCCTACGAGCAGTACTTC
>-|TRBJ2-1|TRBV11-3|TRBD2
CASSFSGSNNEQFF
TGTGCCAGCAGCTTCAGCGGGAGTAACAATGAGCAGTTCTTC
>-|TRBJ2-7|TRBV11-2|-
CASSLSPGGNEQYF
TGTGCCAGCAGCTTATCTCCTGGAGGGAACGAGCAGTACTTC
>-|TRBJ2-1|TRBV2|TRBD2
CASSDLAGGDEQFF
TGTGCCAGCAGTGACCTAGCGGGAGGGGATGAGCAGTTCTTC
>-|TRBJ2-2|TRBV19|-
CAMEGGNTGELFF
TGTGCCATGGAGGGAGGGAACACCGGGGAGCTGTTTTTT
>-|TRBJ2-5|TRBV25-1|-
CASRRDNSQETQYF
TGTGCCAGCAGACGGGACAATAGCCAAGAGACCCAGTACTTC
>-|TRBJ1-5|TRBV5-5|-
CASSPGSNSNQPQHF
TGTGCCAGCAGCCCCGGGAGCAATAGCAATCAGCCCCAGCATTTT
>once|TRBJ2-3|TRBV4-1|-
CASSQDWGGKTDTQYF
TGCGCCAGCAGCCAAGATTGGGGCGGGAAAACAGATACGCAGTATTTT
>once|TRBJ2-7|TRBV9|-
CASSVAGDPFKEQYF
TGTGCCAGCAGCGTAGCGGGAGATCCCTTTAAGGAGCAGTACTTC
>few|TRBJ2-2|TRBV5-1|TRBD1
CASSLNRGAGELFF
TGCGCCAGCAGCTTGAACAGGGGCGCCGGGGAGCTGTTTTTT
>-|TRBJ2-7|TRBV6-4|-
CASSALLGSEQYF
TGTGCCAGCAGTGCATTGCTTGGCTCCGAGCAGTACTTC
>-|TRBJ1-1|TRBV7-2|-
CASSVGQKAEAFF
TGTGCCAGCAGCGTAGGACAAAAGGCTGAAGCTTTCTTT